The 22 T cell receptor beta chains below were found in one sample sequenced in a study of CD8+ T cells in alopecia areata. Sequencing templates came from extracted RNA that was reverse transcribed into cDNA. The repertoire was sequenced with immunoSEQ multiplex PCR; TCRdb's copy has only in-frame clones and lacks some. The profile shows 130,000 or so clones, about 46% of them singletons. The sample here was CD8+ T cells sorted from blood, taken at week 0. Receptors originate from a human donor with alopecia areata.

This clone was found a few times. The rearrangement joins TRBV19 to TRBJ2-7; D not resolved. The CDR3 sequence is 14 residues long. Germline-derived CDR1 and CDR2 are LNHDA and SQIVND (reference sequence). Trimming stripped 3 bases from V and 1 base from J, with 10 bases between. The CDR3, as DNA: TGTGCCAGTAGTATCTCTGCAGATTCCTACGAGCAGTACTTC. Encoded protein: CASSISADSYEQYF.

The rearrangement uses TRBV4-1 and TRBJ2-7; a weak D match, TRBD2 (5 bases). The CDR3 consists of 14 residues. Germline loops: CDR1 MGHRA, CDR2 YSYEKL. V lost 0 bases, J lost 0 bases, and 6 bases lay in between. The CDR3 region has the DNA TGCGCCAGCAGCCAAGATGCGGGCTCCTACGAGCAGTACTTC. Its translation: CASSQDAGSYEQYF.

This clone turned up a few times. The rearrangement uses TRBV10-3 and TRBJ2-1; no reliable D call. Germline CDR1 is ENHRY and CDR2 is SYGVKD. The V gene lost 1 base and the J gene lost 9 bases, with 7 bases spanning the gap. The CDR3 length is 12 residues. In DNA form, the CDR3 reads TGTGCCATCAGTGAGTTGGGTGTTGAGCAGTTCTTC. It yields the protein CAISELGVEQFF.

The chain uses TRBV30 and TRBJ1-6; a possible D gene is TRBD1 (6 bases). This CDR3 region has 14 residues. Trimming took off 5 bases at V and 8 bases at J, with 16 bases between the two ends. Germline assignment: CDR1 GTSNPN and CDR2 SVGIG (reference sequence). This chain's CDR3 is CAWGKQGMDSPLHF. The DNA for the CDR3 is TGTGCCTGGGGTAAACAGGGTATGGATTCACCCCTCCACTTT.

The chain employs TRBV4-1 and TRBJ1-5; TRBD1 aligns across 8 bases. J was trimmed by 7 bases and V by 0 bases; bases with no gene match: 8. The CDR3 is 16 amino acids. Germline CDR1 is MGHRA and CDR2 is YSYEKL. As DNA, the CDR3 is TGCGCCAGCAGCCAAGAAGTAGGACAGGGCGGCCAGCCCCAGCATTTT. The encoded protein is CASSQEVGQGGQPQHF.

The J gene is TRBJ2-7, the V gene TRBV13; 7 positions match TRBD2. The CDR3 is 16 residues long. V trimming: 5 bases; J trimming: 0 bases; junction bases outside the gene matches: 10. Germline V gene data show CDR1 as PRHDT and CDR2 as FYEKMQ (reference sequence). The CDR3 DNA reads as TGTGCCAGCAGCCCTTTCGGGGAGGGCCACTCCTACGAGCAGTACTTC. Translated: CASSPFGEGHSYEQYF.

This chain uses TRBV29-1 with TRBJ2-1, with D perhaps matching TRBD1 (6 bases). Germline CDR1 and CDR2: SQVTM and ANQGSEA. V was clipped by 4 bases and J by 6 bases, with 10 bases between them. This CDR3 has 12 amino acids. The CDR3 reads CSVGGLGNEQFF. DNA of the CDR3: TGCAGCGTTGGGGGGCTCGGCAATGAGCAGTTCTTC.

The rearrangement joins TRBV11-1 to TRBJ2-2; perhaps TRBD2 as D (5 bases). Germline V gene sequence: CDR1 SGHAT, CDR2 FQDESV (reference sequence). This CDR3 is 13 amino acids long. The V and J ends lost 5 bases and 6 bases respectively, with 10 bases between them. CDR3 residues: CASSLSGSGELFF. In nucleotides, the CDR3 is TGTGCCAGCAGCCTGAGCGGTTCCGGGGAGCTGTTTTTT.

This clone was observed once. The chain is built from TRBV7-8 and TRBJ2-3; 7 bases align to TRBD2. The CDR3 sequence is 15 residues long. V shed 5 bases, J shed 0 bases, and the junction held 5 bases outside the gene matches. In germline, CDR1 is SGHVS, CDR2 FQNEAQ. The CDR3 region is CASSAQRGSTDTQYF. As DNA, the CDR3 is TGTGCCAGCAGCGCACAGCGGGGTAGCACAGATACGCAGTATTTT.

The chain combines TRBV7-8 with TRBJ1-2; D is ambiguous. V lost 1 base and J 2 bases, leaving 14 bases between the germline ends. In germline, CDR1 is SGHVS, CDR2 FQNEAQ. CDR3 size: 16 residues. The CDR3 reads CASSLGGGGSNYGYTF. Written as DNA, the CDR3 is TGTGCCAGCAGCTTAGGAGGAGGAGGGTCCAACTATGGCTACACCTTC.

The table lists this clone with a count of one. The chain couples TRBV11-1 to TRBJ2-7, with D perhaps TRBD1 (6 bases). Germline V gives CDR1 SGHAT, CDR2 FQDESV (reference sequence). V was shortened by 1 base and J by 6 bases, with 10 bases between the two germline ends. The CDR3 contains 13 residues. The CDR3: CASSLGSRGEQYF. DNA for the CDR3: TGTGCCAGCAGCTTAGGATCCAGGGGCGAGCAGTACTTC.

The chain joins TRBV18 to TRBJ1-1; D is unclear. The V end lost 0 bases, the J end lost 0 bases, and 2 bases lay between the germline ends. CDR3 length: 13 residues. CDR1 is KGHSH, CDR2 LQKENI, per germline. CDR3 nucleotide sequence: TGTGCCAGCTCACCACCAATGAACACTGAAGCTTTCTTT. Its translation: CASSPPMNTEAFF. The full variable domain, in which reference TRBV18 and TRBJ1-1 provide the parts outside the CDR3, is NAGVMQNPRHLVRRRGQEARLRCSPMKGHSHVYWYRQLPEEGLKFMVYLQKENIIDESGMPKERFSAEFPKEGPSILRIQQVVRGDSAAYFCASSPPMNTEAFFGQGTRLTVV.

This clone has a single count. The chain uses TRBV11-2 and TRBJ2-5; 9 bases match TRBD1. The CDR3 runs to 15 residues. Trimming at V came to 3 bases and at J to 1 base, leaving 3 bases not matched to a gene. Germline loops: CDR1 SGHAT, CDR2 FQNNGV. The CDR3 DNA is TGTGCCAGCAGCTTCGGGACAGGGTTCCAAGAGACCCAGTACTTC. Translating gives CASSFGTGFQETQYF.

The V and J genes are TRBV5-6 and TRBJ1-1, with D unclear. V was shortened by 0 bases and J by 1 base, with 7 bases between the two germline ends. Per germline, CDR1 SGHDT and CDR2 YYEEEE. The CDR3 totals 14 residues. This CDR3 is CASSLEAGNTEAFF. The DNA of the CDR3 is TGTGCCAGCAGCTTGGAGGCAGGGAACACTGAAGCTTTCTTT.

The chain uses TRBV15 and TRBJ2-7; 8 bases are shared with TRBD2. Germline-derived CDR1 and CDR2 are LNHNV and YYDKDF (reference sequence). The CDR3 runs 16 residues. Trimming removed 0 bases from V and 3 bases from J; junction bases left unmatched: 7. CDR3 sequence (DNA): TGTGCCACCAGCAGAGATTCCGGGGGGGAGCACTACGAGCAGTACTTC. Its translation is CATSRDSGGEHYEQYF.

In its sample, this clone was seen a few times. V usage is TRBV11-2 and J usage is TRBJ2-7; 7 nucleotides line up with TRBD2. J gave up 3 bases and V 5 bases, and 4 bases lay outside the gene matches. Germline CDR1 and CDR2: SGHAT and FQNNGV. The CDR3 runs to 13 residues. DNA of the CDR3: TGTGCCAGCAGCCACAGCGGGGTCTACGAGCAGTACTTC. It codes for CASSHSGVYEQYF.

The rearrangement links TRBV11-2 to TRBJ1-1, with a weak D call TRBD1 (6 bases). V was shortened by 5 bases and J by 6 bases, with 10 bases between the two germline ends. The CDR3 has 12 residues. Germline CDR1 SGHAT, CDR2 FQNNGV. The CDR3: CASSPGVAEAFF. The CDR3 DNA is TGTGCCAGCAGCCCAGGGGTCGCTGAAGCTTTCTTT.

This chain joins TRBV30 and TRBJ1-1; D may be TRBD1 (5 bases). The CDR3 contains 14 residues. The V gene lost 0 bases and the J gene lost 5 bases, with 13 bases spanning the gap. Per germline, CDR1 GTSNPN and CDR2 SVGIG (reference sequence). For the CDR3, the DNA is TGTGCCTGGAGTGTAGGGCAGGGTGGGACTGAAGCTTTCTTT. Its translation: CAWSVGQGGTEAFF.

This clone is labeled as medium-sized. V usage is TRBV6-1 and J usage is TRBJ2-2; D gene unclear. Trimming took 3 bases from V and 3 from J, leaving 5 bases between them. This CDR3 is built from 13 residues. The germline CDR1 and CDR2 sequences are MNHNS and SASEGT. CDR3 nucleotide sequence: TGTGCCAGCAGTGAGGCCGACACCGGGGAGCTGTTTTTT. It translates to CASSEADTGELFF.

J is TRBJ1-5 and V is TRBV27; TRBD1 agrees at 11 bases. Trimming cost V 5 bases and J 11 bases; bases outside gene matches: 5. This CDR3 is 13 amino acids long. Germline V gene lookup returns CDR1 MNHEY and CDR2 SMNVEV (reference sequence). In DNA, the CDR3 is TGTGCCAGCAGTGGACAGGGGGCGCTTTCCCAGCATTTT. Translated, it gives CASSGQGALSQHF.

In DNA, the CDR3 is TGTGCCAGCAGCTCGAACAGGGGGAAGTCTGGAAACACCATATATTTT. This codes for CASSSNRGKSGNTIYF. V is TRBV7-9 and J is TRBJ1-3, with 8 nucleotides matching TRBD1. The CDR3 consists of 16 residues. CDR1 is SEHNR and CDR2 is FQNEAQ in the germline V gene (reference sequence). Unmatched junction bases numbered 6, after V lost 4 bases and J lost 1 base.

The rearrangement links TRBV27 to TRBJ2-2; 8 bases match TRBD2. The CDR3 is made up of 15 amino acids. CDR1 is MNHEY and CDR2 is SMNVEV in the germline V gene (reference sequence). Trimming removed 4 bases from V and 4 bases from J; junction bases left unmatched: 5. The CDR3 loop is CASSSGGQSTGELFF. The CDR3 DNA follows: TGTGCCAGCAGTTCGGGGGGGCAGAGCACCGGGGAGCTGTTTTTT.